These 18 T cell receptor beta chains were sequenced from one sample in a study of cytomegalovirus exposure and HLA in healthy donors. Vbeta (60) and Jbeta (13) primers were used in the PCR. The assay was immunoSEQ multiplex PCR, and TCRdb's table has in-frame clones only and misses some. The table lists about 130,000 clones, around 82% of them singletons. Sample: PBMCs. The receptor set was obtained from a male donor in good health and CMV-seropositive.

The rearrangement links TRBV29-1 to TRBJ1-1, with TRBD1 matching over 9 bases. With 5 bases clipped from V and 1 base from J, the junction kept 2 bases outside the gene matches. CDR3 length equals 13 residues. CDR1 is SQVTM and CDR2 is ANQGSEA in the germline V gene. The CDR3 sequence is CSVPGQGNTEAFF. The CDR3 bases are TGCAGCGTTCCGGGACAGGGGAACACTGAAGCTTTCTTT.

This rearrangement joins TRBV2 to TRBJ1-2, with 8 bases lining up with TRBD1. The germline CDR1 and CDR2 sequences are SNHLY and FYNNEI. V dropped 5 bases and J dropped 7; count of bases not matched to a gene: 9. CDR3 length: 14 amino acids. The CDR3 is CASSNQGASSGYTF. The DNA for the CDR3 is TGTGCCAGCAGTAATCAGGGGGCGTCCTCTGGCTACACCTTC.

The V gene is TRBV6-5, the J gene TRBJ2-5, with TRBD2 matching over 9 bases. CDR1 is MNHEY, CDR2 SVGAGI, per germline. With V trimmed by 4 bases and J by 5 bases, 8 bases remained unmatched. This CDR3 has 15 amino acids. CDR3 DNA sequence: TGTGCCAGCAGTTTAGGGACTAGCAGCCCGGAGACCCAGTACTTC. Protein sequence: CASSLGTSSPETQYF.

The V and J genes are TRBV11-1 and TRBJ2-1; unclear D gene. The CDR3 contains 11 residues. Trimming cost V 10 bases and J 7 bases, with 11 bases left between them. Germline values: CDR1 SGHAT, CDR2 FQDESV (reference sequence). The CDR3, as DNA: TGTGCCACCCGGAGTGGAAATGAGCAGTTCTTC. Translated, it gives CATRSGNEQFF.

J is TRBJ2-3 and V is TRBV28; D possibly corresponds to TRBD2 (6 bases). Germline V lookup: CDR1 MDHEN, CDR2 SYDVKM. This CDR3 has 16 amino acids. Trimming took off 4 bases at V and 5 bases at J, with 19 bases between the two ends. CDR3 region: CASSSPSGTEGDTQYF. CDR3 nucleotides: TGTGCCAGCAGTTCCCCTTCCGGGACTGAGGGAGATACGCAGTATTTT.

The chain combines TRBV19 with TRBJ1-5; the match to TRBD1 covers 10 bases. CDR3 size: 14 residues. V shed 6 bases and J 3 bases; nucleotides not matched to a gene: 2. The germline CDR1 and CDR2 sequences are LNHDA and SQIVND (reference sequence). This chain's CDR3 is CASRDRGDNQPQHF. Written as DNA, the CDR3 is TGTGCCAGTAGGGACAGGGGGGACAATCAGCCCCAGCATTTT.

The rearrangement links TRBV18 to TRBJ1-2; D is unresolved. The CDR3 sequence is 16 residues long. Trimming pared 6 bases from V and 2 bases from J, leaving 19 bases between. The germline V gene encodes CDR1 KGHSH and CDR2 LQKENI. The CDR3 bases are TGTGCCAGCTCTCCGCTCCCCCCGGGAGGGAACTATGGCTACACCTTC. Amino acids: CASSPLPPGGNYGYTF.

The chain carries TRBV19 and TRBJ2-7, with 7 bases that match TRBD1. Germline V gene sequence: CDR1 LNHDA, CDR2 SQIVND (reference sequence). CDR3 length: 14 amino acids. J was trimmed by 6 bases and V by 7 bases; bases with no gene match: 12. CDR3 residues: CASTPTGYLGEQYF. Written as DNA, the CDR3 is TGTGCCAGTACCCCGACAGGGTATCTAGGCGAGCAGTACTTC.

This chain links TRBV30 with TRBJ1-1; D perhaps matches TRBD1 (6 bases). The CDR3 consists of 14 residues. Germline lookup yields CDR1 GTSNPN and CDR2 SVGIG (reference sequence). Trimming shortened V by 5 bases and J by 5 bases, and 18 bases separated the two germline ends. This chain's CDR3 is CAWSAGHRLTEAFF. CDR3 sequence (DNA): TGTGCCTGGTCAGCGGGACACAGACTTACTGAAGCTTTCTTT.

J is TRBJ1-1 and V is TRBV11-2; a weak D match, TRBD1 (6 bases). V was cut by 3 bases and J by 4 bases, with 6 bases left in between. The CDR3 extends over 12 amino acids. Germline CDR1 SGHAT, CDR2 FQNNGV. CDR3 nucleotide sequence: TGTGCCAGCAGCTTCAGGGGCACTGAAGCTTTCTTT. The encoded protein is CASSFRGTEAFF.

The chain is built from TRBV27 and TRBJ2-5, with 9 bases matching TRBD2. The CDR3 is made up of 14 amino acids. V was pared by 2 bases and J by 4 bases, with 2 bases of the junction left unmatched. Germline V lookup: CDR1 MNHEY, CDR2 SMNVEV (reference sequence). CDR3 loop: CASSLRRGGETQYF. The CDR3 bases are TGTGCCAGCAGTTTAAGGCGGGGGGGAGAGACCCAGTACTTC.

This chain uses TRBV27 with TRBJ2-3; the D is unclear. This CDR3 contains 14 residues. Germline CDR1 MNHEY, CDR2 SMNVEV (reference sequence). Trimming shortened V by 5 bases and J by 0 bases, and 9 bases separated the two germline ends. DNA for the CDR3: TGTGCCAGCAGTCTCTTCCCCAGCACAGATACGCAGTATTTT. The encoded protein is CASSLFPSTDTQYF.

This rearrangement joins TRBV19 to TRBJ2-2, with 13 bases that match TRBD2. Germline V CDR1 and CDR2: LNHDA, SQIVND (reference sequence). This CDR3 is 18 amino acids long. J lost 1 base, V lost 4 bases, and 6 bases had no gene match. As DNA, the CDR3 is TGTGCCAGTAGTACCCGGCGACTAGCGGGAGGGAACACCGGGGAGCTGTTTTTT. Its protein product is CASSTRRLAGGNTGELFF.

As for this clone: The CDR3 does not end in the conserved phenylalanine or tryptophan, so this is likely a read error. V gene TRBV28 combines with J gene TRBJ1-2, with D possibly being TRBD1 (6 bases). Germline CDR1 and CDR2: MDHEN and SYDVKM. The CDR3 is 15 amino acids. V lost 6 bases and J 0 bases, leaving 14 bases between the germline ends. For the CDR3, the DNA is TGTGCCAGCAGATCAACAGGGAGGGCTAACTATGGCTACACCCTC. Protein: CASRSTGRANYGYTL.

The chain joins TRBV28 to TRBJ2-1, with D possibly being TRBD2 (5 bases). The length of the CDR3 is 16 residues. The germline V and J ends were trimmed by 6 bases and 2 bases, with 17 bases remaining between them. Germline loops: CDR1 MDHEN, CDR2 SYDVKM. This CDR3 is CASSPSSSVPYNEQFF. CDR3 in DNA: TGTGCCAGCAGCCCCTCAAGTAGCGTCCCCTACAATGAGCAGTTCTTC.

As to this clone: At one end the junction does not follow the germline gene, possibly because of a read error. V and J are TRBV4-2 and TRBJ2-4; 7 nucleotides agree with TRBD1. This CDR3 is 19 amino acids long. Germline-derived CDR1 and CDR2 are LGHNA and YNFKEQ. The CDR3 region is CASSQVGLDRSLAKNSQYF. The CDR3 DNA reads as TGTGCCAGCAGCCAAGTCGGTTTGGACAGGTCGCTAGCCAAAAACAGTCAGTACTTC.

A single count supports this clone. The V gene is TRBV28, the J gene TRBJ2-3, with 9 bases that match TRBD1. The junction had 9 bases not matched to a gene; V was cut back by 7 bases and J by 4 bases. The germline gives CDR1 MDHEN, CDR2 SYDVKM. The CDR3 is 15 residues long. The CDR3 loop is CASTSGTGRADTQYF. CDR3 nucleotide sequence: TGTGCCAGCACCAGTGGGACAGGGAGGGCAGATACGCAGTATTTT. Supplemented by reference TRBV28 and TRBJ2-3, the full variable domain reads DVKVTQSSRYLVKRTGEKVFLECVQDMDHENMFWYRQDPGLGLRLIYFSYDVKMKEKGDIPEGYSVSREKKERFSLILESASTNQTSMYLCASTSGTGRADTQYFGPGTRLTVL.

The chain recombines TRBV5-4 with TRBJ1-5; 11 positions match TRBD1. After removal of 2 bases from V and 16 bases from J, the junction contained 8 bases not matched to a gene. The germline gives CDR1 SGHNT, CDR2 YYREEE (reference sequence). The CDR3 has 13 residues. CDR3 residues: CASSFDGQGAKHF. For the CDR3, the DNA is TGTGCCAGCAGCTTCGACGGACAGGGGGCAAAACATTTT.